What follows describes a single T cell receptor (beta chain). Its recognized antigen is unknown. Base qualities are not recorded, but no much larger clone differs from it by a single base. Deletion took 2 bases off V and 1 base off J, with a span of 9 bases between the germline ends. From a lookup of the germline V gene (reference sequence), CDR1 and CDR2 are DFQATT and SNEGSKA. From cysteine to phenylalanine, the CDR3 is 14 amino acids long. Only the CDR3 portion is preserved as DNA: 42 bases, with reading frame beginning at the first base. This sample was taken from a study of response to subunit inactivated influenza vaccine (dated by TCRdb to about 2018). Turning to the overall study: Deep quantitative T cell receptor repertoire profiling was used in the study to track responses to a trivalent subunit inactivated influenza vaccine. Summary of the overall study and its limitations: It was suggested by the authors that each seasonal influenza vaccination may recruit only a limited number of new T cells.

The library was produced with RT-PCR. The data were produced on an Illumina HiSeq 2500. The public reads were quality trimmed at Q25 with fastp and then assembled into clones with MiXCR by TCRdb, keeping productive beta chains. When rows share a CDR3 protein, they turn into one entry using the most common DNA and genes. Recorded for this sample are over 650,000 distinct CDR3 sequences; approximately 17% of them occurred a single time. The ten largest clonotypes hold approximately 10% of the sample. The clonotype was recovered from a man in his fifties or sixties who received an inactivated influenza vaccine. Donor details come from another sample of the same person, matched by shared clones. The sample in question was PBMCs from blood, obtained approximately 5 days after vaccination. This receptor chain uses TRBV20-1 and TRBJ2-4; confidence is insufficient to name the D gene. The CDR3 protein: CSARTPAAKNIQYF. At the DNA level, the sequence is TGCAGTGCTAGAACTCCGGCCGCCAAAAACATTCAGTACTTC.